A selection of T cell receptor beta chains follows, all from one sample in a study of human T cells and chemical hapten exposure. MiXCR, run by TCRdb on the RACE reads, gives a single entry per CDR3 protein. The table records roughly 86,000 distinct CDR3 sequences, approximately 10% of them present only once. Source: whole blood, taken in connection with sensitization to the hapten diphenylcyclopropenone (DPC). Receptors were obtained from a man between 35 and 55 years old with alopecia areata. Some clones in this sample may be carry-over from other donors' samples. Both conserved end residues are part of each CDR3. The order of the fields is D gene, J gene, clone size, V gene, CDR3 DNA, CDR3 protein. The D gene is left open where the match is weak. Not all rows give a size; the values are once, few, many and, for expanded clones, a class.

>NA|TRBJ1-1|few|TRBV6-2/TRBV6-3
TGTGCCAGCAGTCCGACGGGTCGGCTGCGAAAAGCTTTCTTT
CASSPTGRLRKAFF
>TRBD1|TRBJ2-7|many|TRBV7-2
TGTGCCAGCAGCGCCCGGACAGGGGCAACCTACGAGCAGTACTTC
CASSARTGATYEQYF
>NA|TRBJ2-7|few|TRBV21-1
TGTGCCAGCAGCACCCCCCGGGCGGGACAGGGGGATTGCGAGCAGTACTTC
CASSTPRAGQGDCEQYF
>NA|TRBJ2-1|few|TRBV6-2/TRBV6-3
TGTGCCAGCAGTTACGGGGTTAGAAGGGCGTCCTACAATGAGCAGTTCTTC
CASSYGVRRASYNEQFF
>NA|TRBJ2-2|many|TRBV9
TGTGCCAGCAGCCCGACCGGAACCGGGGAGCTGTTTTTT
CASSPTGTGELFF
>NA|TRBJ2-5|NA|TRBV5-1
TGCGCCAGCAGCACGGATCTGGGAGGAGAGACCCAGTACTTC
CASSTDLGGETQYF
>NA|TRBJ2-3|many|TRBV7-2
TGTGCCAGCAGCCGCGACTGGGGCACAGATACGCAGTATTTT
CASSRDWGTDTQYF
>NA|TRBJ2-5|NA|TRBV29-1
TGCAGCGTTGAGTCCAGTACGGAGACCCAGTACTTC
CSVESSTETQYF
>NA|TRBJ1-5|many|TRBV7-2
TGTGCCAGCAGCTCTCAACCCAATCAGCCCCAGCATTTT
CASSSQPNQPQHF
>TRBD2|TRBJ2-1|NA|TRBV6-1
TGTGCCAGCGGTGTTGTAGCGGGAGGGTATGGCAATGAGCAGTTCTTC
CASGVVAGGYGNEQFF
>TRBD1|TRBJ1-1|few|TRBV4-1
TGCGCCAGCAGCCAAGATGGCGCAGGGGGCTTACTCACTGAAGCTTTCTTT
CASSQDGAGGLLTEAFF
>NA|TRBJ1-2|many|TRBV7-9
TGTGCCAGCAGCGCCGACCACTATGGCTACACCTTC
CASSADHYGYTF
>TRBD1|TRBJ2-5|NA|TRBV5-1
TGCGCCAGCAGCCCCGAGGGGACAGAAGACTATCGGACCCAGTACTTC
CASSPEGTEDYRTQYF
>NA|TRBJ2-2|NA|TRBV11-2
TGTGCCAGCAGCTTATCCCCAGTTGGAGGAGGGGTGGCGGCGGAGCTGTTTTTT
CASSLSPVGGGVAAELFF
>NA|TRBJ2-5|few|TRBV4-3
TGCGCCAGCAGCCAAGACCCCCGGGAGACCCAGTACTTC
CASSQDPRETQYF
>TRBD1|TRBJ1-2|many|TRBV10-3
TGTGCCATCAGTGAGCCGGCAGGGGGCACATCTTCAGCTCTCCCGACCTTC
CAISEPAGGTSSALPTF
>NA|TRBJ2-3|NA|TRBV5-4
TGTGCCAGCAGCCTGGACGCCACAGATACGCAGTATTTT
CASSLDATDTQYF
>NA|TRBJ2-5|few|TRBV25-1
TGTGCCAGCAGGGGGGAGGCTCGGGAGACCCAGTACTTC
CASRGEARETQYF
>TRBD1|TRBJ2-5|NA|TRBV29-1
TGCAGCGTGAGGGGGAGCAGGGGGGAGACCCAGTACTTC
CSVRGSRGETQYF
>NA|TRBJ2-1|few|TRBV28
TGTGCCAGCAGTTTGGGGTCGTGGACAAGTGGCGGGAATGAGCAGTTCTTC
CASSLGSWTSGGNEQFF
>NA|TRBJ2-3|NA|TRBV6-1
TGTGCCAGCAGTGAAGCGGCAGTACCGGATACGCAGTATTTT
CASSEAAVPDTQYF
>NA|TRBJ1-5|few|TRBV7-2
TGTGCCAGCAGCCGTTACGAAGGGGCCCAGCATTTT
CASSRYEGAQHF
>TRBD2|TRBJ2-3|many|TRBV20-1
TGCAGTGCTATTAGGTCGGGAGGCCCTTACACAGATACGCAGTATTTT
CSAIRSGGPYTDTQYF
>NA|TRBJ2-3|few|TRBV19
TGTGCCAGTAGTATTTGGGAGGATACGCAGTATTTT
CASSIWEDTQYF